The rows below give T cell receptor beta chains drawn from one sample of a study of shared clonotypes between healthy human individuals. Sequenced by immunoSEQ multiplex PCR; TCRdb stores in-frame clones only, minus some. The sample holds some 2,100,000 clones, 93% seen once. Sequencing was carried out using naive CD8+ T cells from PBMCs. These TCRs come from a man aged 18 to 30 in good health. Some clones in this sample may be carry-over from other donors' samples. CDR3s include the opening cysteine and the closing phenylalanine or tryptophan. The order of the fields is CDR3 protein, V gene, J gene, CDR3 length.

CATSSLEGGELFF,TRBV15,TRBJ2-2,13
CASSLNGNEQFF,TRBV5-5,TRBJ2-1,12
CASSLDRLLGETQYF,TRBV11-2,TRBJ2-5,15
CASSGTGDYEQYF,TRBV9,TRBJ2-7,13
CASSLRGGNEQFF,TRBV13,TRBJ2-1,13
CASSSRLDRDLEQYF,TRBV28,TRBJ2-7,15
CASSSHRGDEQYF,TRBV27,TRBJ2-7,13
CASSSGLAGDELFF,TRBV7-3,TRBJ2-2,14
CASSATLIAWDTEAFF,TRBV7-9,TRBJ1-1,16
CASSVVQGYNEQFF,TRBV9,TRBJ2-1,14
CASSLRLAEYNEQFF,TRBV4-1,TRBJ2-1,15
CASSLYPADTQYF,TRBV27,TRBJ2-3,13
CASSLEVATQATQYF,TRBV7-9,TRBJ2-5,15
CASSPLDSFNYGYTF,TRBV18,TRBJ1-2,15
CASNLSVRDTQYF,TRBV28,TRBJ2-3,13
CASSGTTGDQNIQYF,TRBV5-1,TRBJ2-4,15
CASSAENQPQHF,TRBV6-1,TRBJ1-5,12
CASIPSAGNYGYTF,TRBV25-1,TRBJ1-2,14
CASSQAPLQGNTEAFF,TRBV4-2,TRBJ1-1,16
CASSFLVGVRGTEAFF,TRBV7-8,TRBJ1-1,16
CAWSGGGVNTEAFF,TRBV30,TRBJ1-1,14
CASSYGMDRTYEQYF,TRBV2,TRBJ2-7,15
CASSQETGYTGELFF,TRBV4-1,TRBJ2-2,15
CAEVGANYGYTF,TRBV7-9,TRBJ1-2,12
CASSKPGTVEAFF,TRBV7-9,TRBJ1-1,13
CSGTSGNEQYF,TRBV29-1,TRBJ2-7,11
CASSEVRQGGSYGYTF,TRBV2,TRBJ1-2,16
CASSQLIGGHYGYTF,TRBV7-9,TRBJ1-2,15
CASSRDRVSYSNQPQHF,TRBV28,TRBJ1-5,17
CASTPEPSGGPSGANVLTF,TRBV27,TRBJ2-6,19
CASREPGQGSTGELFF,TRBV2,TRBJ2-2,16
CATQGVRGYTF,TRBV27,TRBJ1-2,11
CASSPGLGYEQYF,TRBV10-1,TRBJ2-7,13
CASTIREETQYF,TRBV7-8,TRBJ2-5,12
CASSMINSYEQYF,TRBV27,TRBJ2-7,13
CAILGPQGGYTF,TRBV19,TRBJ1-2,12
CASSWTGNEQFF,TRBV7-9,TRBJ2-1,12
CASSVYSGDTQYF,TRBV9,TRBJ2-3,13
CASSSGVAAYEQYF,TRBV6-1,TRBJ2-7,14
CASSLSDYEQYF,TRBV5-4,TRBJ2-7,12
CASSLFSGGMADRDF,TRBV28,TRBJ2-7,15
CAATGGSYNEQFF,TRBV28,TRBJ2-1,13
CASSLGADGYTF,TRBV11-2,TRBJ1-2,12
CASSVGGKETQYF,TRBV9,TRBJ2-5,13
CASSLSAAAGNEQFF,TRBV27,TRBJ2-1,15